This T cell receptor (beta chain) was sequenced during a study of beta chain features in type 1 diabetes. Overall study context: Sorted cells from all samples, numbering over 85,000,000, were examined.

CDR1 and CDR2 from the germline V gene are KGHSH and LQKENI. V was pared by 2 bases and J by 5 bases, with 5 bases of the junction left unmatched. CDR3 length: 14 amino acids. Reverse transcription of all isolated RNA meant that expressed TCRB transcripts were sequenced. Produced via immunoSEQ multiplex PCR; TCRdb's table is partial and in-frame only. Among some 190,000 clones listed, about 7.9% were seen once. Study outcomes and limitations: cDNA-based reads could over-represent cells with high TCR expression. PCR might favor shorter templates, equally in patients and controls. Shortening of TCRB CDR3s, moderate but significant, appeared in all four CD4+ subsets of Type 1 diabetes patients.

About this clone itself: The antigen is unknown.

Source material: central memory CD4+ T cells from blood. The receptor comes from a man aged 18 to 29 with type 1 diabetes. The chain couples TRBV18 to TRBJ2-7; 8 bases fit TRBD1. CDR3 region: CASSPSQGAHEQYF. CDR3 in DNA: TGTGCCAGCTCACCATCCCAGGGGGCCCACGAGCAGTACTTC.